This entry lists 24 T cell receptor beta chains sequenced from one sample in a study of blood T cell repertoires in COVID-19. TCRdb keeps only in-frame clones here, not all; method: immunoSEQ multiplex PCR. The repertoire has 450,000 or so clones, 80% to 90% of them found once; the top ten carry roughly 1%. The source material was peripheral blood. These receptors all stem from a man aged 18 to 29 with COVID-19, enrolled during active disease.

V and J are TRBV7-9 and TRBJ1-5; D is perhaps TRBD1 (5 bases). Germline V gives CDR1 SEHNR, CDR2 FQNEAQ (reference sequence). This CDR3 spans 15 amino acids. V was clipped by 1 base and J by 2 bases, with 9 bases between them. The CDR3 bases are TGTGCCAGCAGCTTAGGGGAAGGGGGCAATCAGCCCCAGCATTTT. It codes for CASSLGEGGNQPQHF.

The chain carries TRBV5-1 and TRBJ2-7, with D tentatively TRBD1 (6 bases). In germline, CDR1 is SGHRS, CDR2 YFSETQ. The germline V and J ends were trimmed by 4 bases and 5 bases, with 13 bases remaining between them. This CDR3 is 13 amino acids long. The CDR3 coding sequence is TGCGCCAGCAGCCCGGACCGGACAGACGAGCAGTACTTC. Translating it yields CASSPDRTDEQYF.

The genes are TRBV2 and TRBJ2-5; D might be TRBD2 (5 bases). Trimming shortened V by 3 bases and J by 2 bases, and 10 bases separated the two germline ends. CDR1 is SNHLY, CDR2 FYNNEI, per germline. The CDR3 loop spans 14 amino acids. The CDR3: CASSDRTVQETQYF. CDR3 coding DNA: TGTGCCAGCAGTGATCGGACTGTGCAAGAGACCCAGTACTTC. Combining the CDR3 with reference TRBV2 and TRBJ2-5 gives the whole variable domain EPEVTQTPSHQVTQMGQEVILRCVPISNHLYFYWYRQILGQKVEFLVSFYNNEISEKSEIFDDQFSVERPDGSNFTLKIRSTKLEDSAMYFCASSDRTVQETQYFGPGTRLLVL.

The chain links TRBV19 to TRBJ2-7, with a tentative D call TRBD1 (5 bases). The CDR3 has 14 residues. CDR1 is LNHDA and CDR2 is SQIVND in the germline V gene (reference sequence). V was trimmed by 4 bases and J by 4 bases, leaving 14 bases between them. CDR3 in DNA: TGTGCCAGTAGTAAAGGCAGGGATCCTTACGAGCAGTACTTC. Its translation is CASSKGRDPYEQYF.

The J gene is TRBJ2-3, the V gene TRBV7-2; 13 bases agree with TRBD2. This CDR3 comprises 16 residues. With 0 bases clipped from V and 6 bases from J, the junction kept 3 bases outside the gene matches. Germline CDR1 is SGHTA and CDR2 is FQGNSA. CDR3 in DNA: TGTGCCAGCAGCTTAGCGACGACTAGCGGGGGGGATACGCAGTATTTT. As protein: CASSLATTSGGDTQYF.

V gene TRBV11-2 combines with J gene TRBJ1-5; weak D call: TRBD1 (5 bases). The CDR3 loop spans 13 amino acids. V was pared by 2 bases and J by 15 bases, with 17 bases between. Germline V gives CDR1 SGHAT, CDR2 FQNNGV. The CDR3: CASSLYDTGLRHF. DNA of the CDR3: TGTGCCAGCAGCTTATACGATACAGGCCTCCGGCATTTT.

The chain has TRBV2 and TRBJ1-2; TRBD1 might be the D (6 bases). The CDR3 runs to 14 residues. Germline V CDR1 and CDR2: SNHLY, FYNNEI. V was shortened by 10 bases and J by 4 bases, with 19 bases between the two germline ends. CDR3: CATEAGRGAYGYTF. CDR3 coding DNA: TGTGCCACCGAAGCAGGGCGGGGGGCCTATGGCTACACCTTC.

The CDR3 nucleotides read TGCGCCAGCAGTGGAATTAGCGCGAGCTCCTACAATGAGCAGTTCTTC. This sequence encodes CASSGISASSYNEQFF. V is TRBV10-1 and J is TRBJ2-1; maybe TRBD2 (5 bases). V lost 4 bases and J 0 bases, leaving 13 bases between the germline ends. There are 16 residues in the CDR3. CDR1 is WNHNN, CDR2 SYGVQD, per germline (reference sequence).

The chain joins TRBV4-1 to TRBJ2-7; maybe TRBD1 (6 bases). Deletions cut 1 base from V and 0 bases from J, with 10 bases between. The V gene's germline CDR1 is MGHRA and CDR2 YSYEKL. This CDR3 has 15 residues. The CDR3 nucleotides are TGCGCCAGCAGCCAAGGCGACAGGAGCTCCTACGAGCAGTACTTC. It translates to CASSQGDRSSYEQYF.

The chain has TRBV3-1 (or the pseudogene TRBV3-2) and TRBJ1-4; tentatively, D is TRBD1 (5 bases). Trimming took off 4 bases at V and 8 bases at J, with 26 bases between the two ends. The germline CDR1 and CDR2 sequences are LGHDT and YNNKEL (reference sequence). This CDR3 is 18 amino acids long. The CDR3 DNA reads as TGTGCCAGCAGCCCCCGTCTCAGGTCAGGGATCTCGATAGAAAAACTGTTTTTT. It is translated as CASSPRLRSGISIEKLFF.

The rearrangement uses TRBV12-5 and TRBJ2-7; 9 bases are shared with TRBD2. Germline V gene data show CDR1 as LGHNT and CDR2 as FRNRAP. This CDR3 has 18 residues. Trimming took 0 bases from V and 5 from J; bases not matched to a gene: 14. CDR3: CASGLVLGSAGGRNEQYF. CDR3 bases: TGTGCTAGTGGTTTGGTACTGGGCTCTGCGGGGGGGCGAAACGAGCAGTACTTC.

This clone was recorded once. The chain has TRBV11-2 and TRBJ2-5, with a weak D call TRBD1 (5 bases). Trimming took 3 bases from V and 1 from J, leaving 9 bases between them. The CDR3 extends over 14 amino acids. Germline V gives CDR1 SGHAT, CDR2 FQNNGV. The CDR3 protein is CASSFYTGQETQYF. CDR3 nucleotide sequence: TGTGCCAGCAGCTTCTATACAGGCCAAGAGACCCAGTACTTC.

CDR3 protein: CATSALGAVNTGELFF. The CDR3 nucleotides read TGTGCCACCAGTGCCCTGGGAGCGGTGAACACCGGGGAGCTGTTTTTT. The rearrangement links TRBV24-1 to TRBJ2-2; maybe TRBD2 (5 bases). The CDR3 is 16 amino acids. Germline V lookup: CDR1 KGHDR, CDR2 SFDVKD. Trimming stripped 5 bases from V and 1 base from J, with 13 bases between.

The J gene is TRBJ1-5, the V gene TRBV7-9, with D maybe TRBD1 (5 bases). The length of the CDR3 is 14 residues. Germline CDR1 is SEHNR and CDR2 is FQNEAQ (reference sequence). The germline V and J ends were trimmed by 7 bases and 4 bases, with 14 bases remaining between them. The CDR3 DNA follows: TGTGCCAGCACCACAACAGGAAGAAATCAGCCCCAGCATTTT. Translated, it gives CASTTTGRNQPQHF.

V is TRBV11-2 and J is TRBJ2-7, with TRBD2 matching over 7 bases. Germline CDR1 reads SGHAT; CDR2 reads FQNNGV. V dropped 5 bases and J dropped 7; count of bases not matched to a gene: 11. This CDR3 region has 14 residues. CDR3 in amino acids: CASSLGGGAREQYF. Here the CDR3 DNA reads TGTGCCAGCAGCCTCGGGGGAGGGGCGAGAGAGCAGTACTTC.

The chain carries TRBV5-1 and TRBJ1-2, with 8 bases lining up with TRBD1. The CDR3 spans 14 residues. In germline, CDR1 is SGHRS, CDR2 YFSETQ. The V segment lost 4 bases and the J segment 2 bases; nucleotides outside the gene matches: 4. CDR3 loop: CASSPRGRNYGYTF. CDR3 in DNA: TGCGCCAGCAGCCCCAGGGGGCGGAACTATGGCTACACCTTC.

The chain employs TRBV13 and TRBJ2-1; 7 bases are shared with TRBD2. Germline V gives CDR1 PRHDT, CDR2 FYEKMQ (reference sequence). Losses at the gene ends were 3 bases for V and 9 bases for J; bases not matched to a gene: 8. The length of the CDR3 is 14 residues. The CDR3 DNA reads as TGTGCCAGCAGCTTTAGCGGGCCTCGGGGTGAGCAGTTCTTC. It specifies CASSFSGPRGEQFF.

The chain recombines TRBV19 with TRBJ2-1; 12 bases match TRBD2. The CDR3 spans 16 residues. CDR1 and CDR2 from the germline V gene are LNHDA and SQIVND (reference sequence). V trimming: 4 bases; J trimming: 4 bases; junction bases outside the gene matches: 5. CDR3: CASSTRTSGTYNEQFF. DNA for the CDR3: TGTGCCAGTAGTACTCGGACTAGCGGGACATACAATGAGCAGTTCTTC.

The chain carries TRBV4-1 and TRBJ2-1, with TRBD2 matching 12 bases. V was pared by 1 base and J by 0 bases, with 10 bases of the junction left unmatched. The CDR3 loop spans 20 amino acids. From germline, CDR1 is MGHRA and CDR2 YSYEKL. CDR3 sequence reads: CASSQVGLAGGPSSYNEQFF. The CDR3 DNA follows: TGCGCCAGCAGCCAAGTTGGGCTAGCGGGAGGGCCCAGCTCCTACAATGAGCAGTTCTTC.

V gene TRBV2 combines with J gene TRBJ1-6; D gene uncertain. Germline V gene data show CDR1 as SNHLY and CDR2 as FYNNEI. The CDR3 extends over 14 amino acids. Trimming pared 7 bases from V and 0 bases from J, leaving 7 bases between. The CDR3 sequence: CASMYSSYNSPLHF. The CDR3 DNA follows: TGTGCCAGCATGTACAGCTCCTATAATTCACCCCTCCACTTT.

The genes are TRBV11-3 and TRBJ2-2; TRBD1 matches 7 bases. This CDR3 region has 14 residues. CDR1 is SGHNT and CDR2 is YENEEA in the germline V gene. The V gene end was trimmed by 4 bases and the J gene end by 5 bases; junction bases not matched to a gene: 4. The CDR3 DNA follows: TGTGCCAGCAGCTCATCAGGGGGAACCGGGGAGCTGTTTTTT. Its translation: CASSSSGGTGELFF. Full variable domain (missing parts from reference TRBV11-3 and TRBJ2-2): EAGVVQSPRYKIIEKKQPVAFWCNPISGHNTLYWYLQNLGQGPELLIRYENEEAVDDSQLPKDRFSAERLKGVDSTLKIQPAELGDSAVYLCASSSSGGTGELFFGEGSRLTVL.

This rearrangement joins TRBV30 to TRBJ1-4; D perhaps matches TRBD1 (6 bases). CDR1 is GTSNPN, CDR2 SVGIG, per germline (reference sequence). Trimming removed 2 bases at V and 3 bases at J, with 7 bases between. The CDR3 has 13 residues. The CDR3 loop is CAWSRTANEKLFF. DNA for the CDR3: TGTGCCTGGAGTAGGACAGCTAATGAAAAACTGTTTTTT.

The chain employs TRBV6-5 and TRBJ2-7; TRBD2 matches 14 bases. Germline CDR1 reads MNHEY; CDR2 reads SVGAGI. Unmatched junction bases numbered 2, after V lost 6 bases and J lost 1 base. This CDR3 contains 15 residues. The CDR3 DNA reads TGTGCCAGCAGCCGACTAGCGGGAGGGTCCTACGAGCAGTACTTC. It translates to CASSRLAGGSYEQYF.

The chain uses TRBV5-1 and TRBJ2-2; D is uncertain. The CDR3 length is 16 residues. Trimming removed 0 bases from V and 6 bases from J, with 15 bases in between. CDR1 and CDR2 from the germline V gene are SGHRS and YFSETQ. CDR3 protein: CASSLAESLRSGELFF. In DNA form, the CDR3 reads TGCGCCAGCAGCTTGGCCGAATCATTGAGGTCCGGGGAGCTGTTTTTT.